A selection of T cell receptor beta chains follows, all from one sample in a study of blood T cells in healthy people across ages. TCRdb re-derived calls from the 5' RACE reads in MiXCR, one entry per CDR3 protein. The sample gives 1.8 million or so distinct CDR3 sequences, 30% to 40% of which show up once; approximately 22% is in the top ten. The sample taken for sequencing was blood. The receptors derive from a human donor in good health. CDR3s include the opening cysteine and the closing phenylalanine or tryptophan. Fields, in order: V gene, J gene, D gene, clone size, CDR3 protein, CDR3 DNA. A D gene is named only where the DNA matches it firmly. Clone size is shown for a subset of rows, as once, few, many or a class of expanded clone.

V: TRBV12-3/TRBV12-4; J: TRBJ2-1; D: TRBD2; size: NA; CDR3: CASPNHPPGGQYNEQFF; DNA: TGTGCCAGCCCAAATCACCCACCGGGGGGTCAGTACAATGAGCAGTTCTTC
V: TRBV5-1; J: TRBJ2-2; D: NA; size: NA; CDR3: CASSFRSDTGELFF; DNA: TGCGCCAGCAGCTTTAGGAGCGACACCGGGGAGCTGTTTTTT
V: TRBV20-1; J: TRBJ1-1; D: NA; size: NA; CDR3: CSARPDSSEAFF; DNA: TGCAGTGCTAGACCGGACAGCTCTGAAGCTTTCTTT
V: TRBV5-1; J: TRBJ2-1; D: TRBD1; size: many; CDR3: CASSPTPGQEYNEQFF; DNA: TGCGCCAGCAGCCCTACCCCGGGACAGGAATACAATGAGCAGTTCTTC
V: TRBV7-9; J: TRBJ1-4; D: NA; size: few; CDR3: CASSLVEPGHRILFF; DNA: TGTGCCAGCAGCTTAGTGGAACCGGGACATAGAATACTGTTTTTT
V: TRBV20-1; J: TRBJ2-3; D: NA; size: few; CDR3: CSARAKASTDTQYF; DNA: TGCAGTGCTAGAGCCAAGGCAAGCACAGATACGCAGTATTTT
V: TRBV7-2; J: TRBJ1-4; D: NA; size: few; CDR3: CASSIEHATNEKLFF; DNA: TGTGCCAGCAGCATAGAACACGCAACTAATGAAAAACTGTTTTTT
V: TRBV20-1; J: TRBJ2-5; D: NA; size: few; CDR3: CSATLRDMWETQYF; DNA: TGCAGTGCTACTCTCAGGGATATGTGGGAGACCCAGTACTTC
V: TRBV4-2; J: TRBJ1-2; D: NA; size: NA; CDR3: CASSHGRSGEYYGYTF; DNA: TGTGCCAGCAGCCATGGAAGGAGCGGGGAATATTATGGCTACACCTTC
V: TRBV9; J: TRBJ2-5; D: NA; size: few; CDR3: CASSVGDHLQETQYF; DNA: TGTGCCAGCAGCGTCGGGGACCACCTCCAAGAGACCCAGTACTTC
V: TRBV6-2/TRBV6-3; J: TRBJ2-5; D: NA; size: NA; CDR3: CATNRDIQETQYF; DNA: TGTGCCACCAACCGGGACATACAAGAGACCCAGTACTTC
V: TRBV2; J: TRBJ1-1; D: NA; size: few; CDR3: CASSEYAANTEAFF; DNA: TGTGCCAGCAGTGAATACGCGGCGAACACTGAAGCTTTCTTT
V: TRBV12-3/TRBV12-4; J: TRBJ1-2; D: TRBD1; size: many; CDR3: CASSPTGVYGYTF; DNA: TGTGCCAGCAGCCCGACAGGGGTCTATGGCTACACCTTC
V: TRBV7-2; J: TRBJ2-3; D: NA; size: few; CDR3: CASSNRASTDTQYF; DNA: TGTGCCAGCAGCAACCGGGCTTCCACAGATACGCAGTATTTT
V: TRBV10-2; J: TRBJ2-3; D: NA; size: few; CDR3: CASLPSSTDTQYF; DNA: TGCGCCAGCCTCCCGTCTAGCACAGATACGCAGTATTTT
V: TRBV5-4; J: TRBJ2-6; D: NA; size: once; CDR3: CASSALGAGANVLTF; DNA: TGTGCCAGCAGCGCGCTTGGGGCGGGGGCCAACGTCCTGACTTTC
V: TRBV7-2; J: TRBJ2-5; D: TRBD2; size: NA; CDR3: CASSLRTSSETQYF; DNA: TGTGCCAGCAGCTTGCGGACTAGCTCCGAGACCCAGTACTTC
V: TRBV5-1; J: TRBJ2-7; D: NA; size: NA; CDR3: CASSPGVGTYEQYF; DNA: TGCGCCAGCAGCCCCGGCGTTGGAACCTACGAGCAGTACTTC
V: TRBV5-1; J: TRBJ2-7; D: TRBD1; size: NA; CDR3: CASSPTTGSYEQYF; DNA: TGTGCCAGCAGTCCCACGACAGGGTCCTACGAGCAGTACTTC
V: TRBV6-6; J: TRBJ2-7; D: NA; size: few; CDR3: CASSSGNRDSYEQYF; DNA: TGTGCCAGCAGCTCCGGTAACAGGGACTCCTACGAGCAGTACTTC
V: TRBV29-1; J: TRBJ1-4; D: NA; size: NA; CDR3: CSAGAGEREKLFF; DNA: TGCAGCGCCGGGGCCGGGGAAAGGGAAAAACTGTTTTTT
V: TRBV6-2/TRBV6-3; J: TRBJ2-1; D: NA; size: few; CDR3: CASRRTLWGLYNEQFF; DNA: TGTGCCAGCAGACGGACCTTGTGGGGGTTATACAATGAGCAGTTCTTC
V: TRBV5-1; J: TRBJ1-1; D: NA; size: few; CDR3: CASSLVSRGNTEAFF; DNA: TGCGCCAGCAGCTTGGTTAGCAGGGGGAACACTGAAGCTTTCTTT
V: TRBV12-3/TRBV12-4; J: TRBJ2-1; D: NA; size: few; CDR3: CASKSGTDNEQFF; DNA: TGTGCCAGCAAATCCGGGACTGACAATGAGCAGTTCTTC
V: TRBV7-8; J: TRBJ2-3; D: NA; size: once; CDR3: CASSSPAGVSLTDTQYF; DNA: TGTGCCAGCAGCTCCCCGGCAGGAGTTTCTCTCACAGATACGCAGTATTTT
V: TRBV6-2/TRBV6-3; J: TRBJ1-3; D: NA; size: NA; CDR3: CASSLEGLSSGNTIYF; DNA: TGTGCCAGCAGCCTCGAGGGACTGAGCTCTGGAAACACCATATATTTT
V: TRBV10-3; J: TRBJ2-2; D: NA; size: NA; CDR3: CAIRDKSANTGELFF; DNA: TGTGCCATCAGGGACAAATCCGCGAACACCGGGGAGCTGTTTTTT
V: TRBV5-1; J: TRBJ2-2; D: NA; size: NA; CDR3: CASSLRTEYTGELFF; DNA: TGCGCCAGCAGCTTGAGGACAGAGTACACCGGGGAGCTGTTTTTT
V: TRBV3-1; J: TRBJ2-2; D: TRBD2; size: few; CDR3: CASEPGLSTGELFF; DNA: TGTGCCAGCGAGCCGGGACTAAGCACCGGGGAGCTGTTTTTT
V: TRBV7-3; J: TRBJ2-3; D: NA; size: few; CDR3: CASSFAQGEDTQYF; DNA: TGTGCCAGCAGCTTCGCACAGGGCGAAGATACGCAGTATTTT
V: TRBV5-8; J: TRBJ2-6; D: NA; size: few; CDR3: CASSFVMANVLTF; DNA: TGTGCCAGCAGCTTTGTGATGGCCAACGTCCTGACTTTC
V: TRBV20-1; J: TRBJ1-2; D: NA; size: few; CDR3: CSAREGGIAGNYGYTF; DNA: TGCAGTGCTAGAGAAGGAGGGATTGCGGGTAACTATGGCTACACCTTC
V: TRBV7-6; J: TRBJ2-7; D: NA; size: NA; CDR3: CASSFSDKKQYF; DNA: TGTGCCAGCAGCTTCTCGGACAAAAAGCAGTACTTC
V: TRBV9; J: TRBJ2-3; D: NA; size: few; CDR3: CASSAGRSTDTQYF; DNA: TGTGCCAGCAGCGCTGGGCGGAGCACAGATACGCAGTATTTT
V: TRBV3-1; J: TRBJ2-1; D: NA; size: many; CDR3: CASSPGLSGQFF; DNA: TGTGCCAGCAGCCCGGGACTCTCCGGGCAGTTCTTC
V: TRBV6-1; J: TRBJ1-1; D: NA; size: NA; CDR3: CASSEVWGDTEAFF; DNA: TGTGCCAGCAGTGAAGTTTGGGGGGACACTGAAGCTTTCTTT
V: TRBV28; J: TRBJ1-1; D: NA; size: NA; CDR3: CASSLVEGWIMNTEAFF; DNA: TGTGCCAGCAGTTTAGTCGAAGGGTGGATTATGAACACTGAAGCTTTCTTT
V: TRBV21-1; J: TRBJ2-5; D: NA; size: NA; CDR3: CASSHTTTQETQYF; DNA: TGTGCCAGCAGTCATACGACTACTCAAGAGACCCAGTACTTC
V: TRBV9; J: TRBJ2-3; D: TRBD1; size: few; CDR3: CASSEDRDAQYF; DNA: TGTGCCAGCAGCGAAGACAGGGATGCGCAGTATTTT
V: TRBV6-2/TRBV6-3; J: TRBJ2-7; D: NA; size: NA; CDR3: CASTEFDHLSYEQYF; DNA: TGTGCCAGCACCGAATTCGACCATTTATCCTACGAGCAGTACTTC
V: TRBV9; J: TRBJ1-2; D: NA; size: once; CDR3: CASRELGPRDGYTF; DNA: TGTGCCAGCAGAGAACTAGGGCCCCGGGATGGCTACACCTTC
V: TRBV28; J: TRBJ1-5; D: NA; size: NA; CDR3: CASSFPAALHKLPQHF; DNA: TGTGCCAGCAGTTTCCCCGCCGCCCTCCATAAGCTTCCCCAGCATTTT
V: TRBV20-1; J: TRBJ1-3; D: NA; size: NA; CDR3: CSARVENTIYF; DNA: TGCAGTGCTAGAGTCGAGAACACCATATATTTT
V: TRBV5-1; J: TRBJ2-5; D: NA; size: NA; CDR3: CASSLRHSVQETQYF; DNA: TGCGCCAGCAGCTTGCGACACTCAGTTCAAGAGACCCAGTACTTC
V: TRBV28; J: TRBJ2-6; D: NA; size: NA; CDR3: CASSLSQGSSGANVLTF; DNA: TGTGCCAGCAGTTTGTCCCAAGGTTCCTCTGGGGCCAACGTCCTGACTTTC